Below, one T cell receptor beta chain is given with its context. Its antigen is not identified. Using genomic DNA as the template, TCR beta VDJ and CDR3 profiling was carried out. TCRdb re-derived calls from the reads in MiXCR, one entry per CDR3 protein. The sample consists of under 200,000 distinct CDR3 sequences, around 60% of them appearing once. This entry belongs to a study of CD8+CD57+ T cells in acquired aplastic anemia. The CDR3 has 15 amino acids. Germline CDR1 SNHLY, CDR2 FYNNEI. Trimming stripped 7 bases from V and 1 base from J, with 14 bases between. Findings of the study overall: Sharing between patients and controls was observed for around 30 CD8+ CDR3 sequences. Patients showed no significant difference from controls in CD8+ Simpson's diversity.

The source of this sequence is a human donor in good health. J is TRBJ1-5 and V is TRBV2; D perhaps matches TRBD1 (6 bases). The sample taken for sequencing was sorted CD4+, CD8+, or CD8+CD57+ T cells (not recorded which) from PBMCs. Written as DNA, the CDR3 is TGTGCCAGCACCAGAGGGGGGACGAGCAATCAGCCCCAGCATTTT. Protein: CASTRGGTSNQPQHF.